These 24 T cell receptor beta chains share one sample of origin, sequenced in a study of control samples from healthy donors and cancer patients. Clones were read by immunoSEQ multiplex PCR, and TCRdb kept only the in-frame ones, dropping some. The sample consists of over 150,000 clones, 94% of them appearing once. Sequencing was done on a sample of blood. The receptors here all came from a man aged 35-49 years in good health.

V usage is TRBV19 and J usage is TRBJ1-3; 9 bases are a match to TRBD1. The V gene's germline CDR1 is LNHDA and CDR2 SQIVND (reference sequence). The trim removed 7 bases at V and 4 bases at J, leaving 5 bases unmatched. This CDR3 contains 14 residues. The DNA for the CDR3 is TGTGCCAGTACGGACAGGGGAAGGGGAAACACCATATATTTT. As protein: CASTDRGRGNTIYF.

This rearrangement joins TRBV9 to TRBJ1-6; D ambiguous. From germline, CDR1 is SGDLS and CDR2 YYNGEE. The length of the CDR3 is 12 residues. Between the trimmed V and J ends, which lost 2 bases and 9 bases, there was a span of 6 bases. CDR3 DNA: TGTGCCAGCAGCGTTTCGGGTTCACCCCTCCACTTT. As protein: CASSVSGSPLHF.

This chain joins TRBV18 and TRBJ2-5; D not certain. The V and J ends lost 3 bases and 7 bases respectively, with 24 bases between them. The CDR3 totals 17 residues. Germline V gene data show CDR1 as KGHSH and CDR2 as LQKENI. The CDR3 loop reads CASSPIVIPSGKGTQYF. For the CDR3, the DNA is TGTGCCAGCTCACCGATCGTGATACCGTCCGGAAAAGGGACCCAGTACTTC. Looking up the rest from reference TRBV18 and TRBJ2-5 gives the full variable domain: NAGVMQNPRHLVRRRGQEARLRCSPMKGHSHVYWYRQLPEEGLKFMVYLQKENIIDESGMPKERFSAEFPKEGPSILRIQQVVRGDSAAYFCASSPIVIPSGKGTQYFGPGTRLLVL.

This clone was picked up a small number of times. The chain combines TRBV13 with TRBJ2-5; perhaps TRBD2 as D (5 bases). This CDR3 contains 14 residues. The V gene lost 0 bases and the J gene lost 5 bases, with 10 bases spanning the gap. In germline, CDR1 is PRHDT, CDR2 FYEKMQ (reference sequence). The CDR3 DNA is TGTGCCAGCAGCTTAGGCCTGGGAGTGGAGACCCAGTACTTC. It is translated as CASSLGLGVETQYF. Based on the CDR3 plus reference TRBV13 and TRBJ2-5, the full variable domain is AAGVIQSPRHLIKEKRETATLKCYPIPRHDTVYWYQQGPGQDPQFLISFYEKMQSDKGSIPDRFSAQQFSDYHSELNMSSLELGDSALYFCASSLGLGVETQYFGPGTRLLVL.

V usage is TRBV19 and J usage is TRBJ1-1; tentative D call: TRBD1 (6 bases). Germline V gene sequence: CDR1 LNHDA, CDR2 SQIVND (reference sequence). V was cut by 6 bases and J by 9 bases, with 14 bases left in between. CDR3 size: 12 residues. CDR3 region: CASSPTGIKAFF. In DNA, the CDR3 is TGTGCCAGTAGCCCTACAGGGATTAAAGCTTTCTTT.

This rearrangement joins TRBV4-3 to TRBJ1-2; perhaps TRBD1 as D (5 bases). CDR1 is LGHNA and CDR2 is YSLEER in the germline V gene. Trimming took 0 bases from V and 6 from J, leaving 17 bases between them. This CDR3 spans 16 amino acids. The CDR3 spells CASSQDHTREVDGYTF. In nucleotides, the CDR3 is TGCGCCAGCAGCCAAGACCACACCAGGGAAGTCGATGGCTACACCTTC.

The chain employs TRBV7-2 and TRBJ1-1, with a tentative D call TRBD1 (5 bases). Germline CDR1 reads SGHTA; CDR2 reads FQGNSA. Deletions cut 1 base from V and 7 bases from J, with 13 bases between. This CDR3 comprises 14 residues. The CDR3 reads CASSLEFVGGEAFF. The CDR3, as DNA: TGTGCCAGCAGCTTAGAGTTTGTGGGGGGTGAAGCTTTCTTT.

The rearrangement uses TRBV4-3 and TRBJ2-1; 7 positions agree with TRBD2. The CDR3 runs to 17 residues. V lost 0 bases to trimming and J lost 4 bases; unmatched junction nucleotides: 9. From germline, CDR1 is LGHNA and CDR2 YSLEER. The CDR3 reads CASSQDSGTTRYNEQFF. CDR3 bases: TGCGCCAGCAGCCAAGACTCCGGGACTACCCGATACAATGAGCAGTTCTTC.

The CDR3 DNA is TGTGCCTGGAGTGTAGGAGGGGGTGGGGGCTACACCTTC. Translated: CAWSVGGGGGYTF. The rearrangement uses TRBV30 and TRBJ1-2, with D possibly being TRBD1 (6 bases). The ends were cut back, 0 bases at V and 8 bases at J, with 13 bases in the middle. CDR3 length: 13 amino acids. Germline V lookup: CDR1 GTSNPN, CDR2 SVGIG (reference sequence).

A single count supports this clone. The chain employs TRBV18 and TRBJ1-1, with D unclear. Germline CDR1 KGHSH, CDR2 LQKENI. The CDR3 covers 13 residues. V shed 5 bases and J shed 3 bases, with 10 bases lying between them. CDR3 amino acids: CASSSTPDTEAFF. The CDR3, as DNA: TGTGCCAGCTCATCGACACCGGACACTGAAGCTTTCTTT.

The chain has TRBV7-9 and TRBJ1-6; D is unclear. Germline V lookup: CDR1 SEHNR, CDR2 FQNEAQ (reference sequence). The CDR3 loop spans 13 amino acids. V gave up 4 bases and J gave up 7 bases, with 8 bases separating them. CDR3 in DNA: TGTGCCAGCAGCTATCAGGAAAATTCACCCCTCCACTTT. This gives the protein CASSYQENSPLHF.

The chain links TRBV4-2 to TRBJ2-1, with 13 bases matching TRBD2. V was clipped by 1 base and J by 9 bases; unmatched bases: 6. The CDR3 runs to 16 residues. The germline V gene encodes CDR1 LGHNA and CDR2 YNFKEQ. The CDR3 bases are TGTGCCAGCAGCCAAGGAACTAGCGGGGGGGCCACTGAGCAGTTCTTC. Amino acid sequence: CASSQGTSGGATEQFF.

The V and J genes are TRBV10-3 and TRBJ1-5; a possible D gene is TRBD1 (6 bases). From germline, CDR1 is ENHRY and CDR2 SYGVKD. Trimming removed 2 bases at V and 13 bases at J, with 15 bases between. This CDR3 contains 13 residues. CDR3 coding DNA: TGTGCCATCAGTGAGGGCAACAGGGCACCGCAGCATTTT. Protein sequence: CAISEGNRAPQHF.

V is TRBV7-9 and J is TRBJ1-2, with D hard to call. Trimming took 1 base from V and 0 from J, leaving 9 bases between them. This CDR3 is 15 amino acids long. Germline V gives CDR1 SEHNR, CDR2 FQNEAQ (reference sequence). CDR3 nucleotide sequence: TGTGCCAGCAGCTTAGGTGCAGCGGCTAACTATGGCTACACCTTC. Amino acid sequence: CASSLGAAANYGYTF.

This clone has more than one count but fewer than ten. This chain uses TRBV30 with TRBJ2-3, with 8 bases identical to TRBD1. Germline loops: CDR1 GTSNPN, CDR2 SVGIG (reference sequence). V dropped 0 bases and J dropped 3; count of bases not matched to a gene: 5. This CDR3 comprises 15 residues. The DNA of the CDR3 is TGTGCCTGGAGTGTACAGGGGGTTGGGACAGATACGCAGTATTTT. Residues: CAWSVQGVGTDTQYF.

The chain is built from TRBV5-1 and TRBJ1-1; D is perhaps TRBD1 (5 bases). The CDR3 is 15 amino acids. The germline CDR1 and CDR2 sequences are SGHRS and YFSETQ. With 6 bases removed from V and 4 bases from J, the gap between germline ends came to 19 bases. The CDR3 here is CASTQVQGGGTEAFF. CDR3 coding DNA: TGCGCCAGCACCCAAGTTCAGGGTGGGGGCACTGAAGCTTTCTTT.

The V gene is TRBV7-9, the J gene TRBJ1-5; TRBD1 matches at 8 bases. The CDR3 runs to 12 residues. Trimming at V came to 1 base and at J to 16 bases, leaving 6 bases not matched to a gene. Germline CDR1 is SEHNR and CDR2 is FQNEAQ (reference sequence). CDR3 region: CASSLGARGPHF. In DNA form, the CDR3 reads TGTGCCAGCAGCTTAGGAGCCAGGGGGCCCCATTTT.

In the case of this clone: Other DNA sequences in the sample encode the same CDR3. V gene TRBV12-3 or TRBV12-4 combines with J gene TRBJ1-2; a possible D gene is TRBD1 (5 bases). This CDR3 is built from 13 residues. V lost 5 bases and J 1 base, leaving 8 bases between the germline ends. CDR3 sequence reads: CASSPDSNYGYTF. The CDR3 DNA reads TGTGCCAGCAGTCCTGACAGTAACTATGGCTACACCTTC.

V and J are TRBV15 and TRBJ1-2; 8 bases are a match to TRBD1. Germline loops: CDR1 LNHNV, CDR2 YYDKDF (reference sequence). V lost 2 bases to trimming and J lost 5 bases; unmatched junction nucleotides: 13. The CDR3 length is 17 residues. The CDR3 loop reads CATSRPLTGEEGYGYTF. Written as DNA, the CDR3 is TGTGCCACCAGCAGACCACTGACAGGGGAGGAAGGGTATGGCTACACCTTC.

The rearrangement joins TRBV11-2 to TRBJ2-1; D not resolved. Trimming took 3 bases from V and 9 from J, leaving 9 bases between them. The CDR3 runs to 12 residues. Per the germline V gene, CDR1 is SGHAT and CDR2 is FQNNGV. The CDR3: CASSFLEIEQFF. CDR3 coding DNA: TGTGCCAGCAGCTTCCTGGAGATTGAGCAGTTCTTC.

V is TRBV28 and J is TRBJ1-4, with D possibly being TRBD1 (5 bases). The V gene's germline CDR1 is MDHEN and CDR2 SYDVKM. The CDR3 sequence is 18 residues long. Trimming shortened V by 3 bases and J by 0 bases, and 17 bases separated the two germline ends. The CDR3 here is CASSFYQGDGATNEKLFF. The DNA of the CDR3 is TGTGCCAGCAGTTTTTATCAGGGTGATGGAGCAACTAATGAAAAACTGTTTTTT.

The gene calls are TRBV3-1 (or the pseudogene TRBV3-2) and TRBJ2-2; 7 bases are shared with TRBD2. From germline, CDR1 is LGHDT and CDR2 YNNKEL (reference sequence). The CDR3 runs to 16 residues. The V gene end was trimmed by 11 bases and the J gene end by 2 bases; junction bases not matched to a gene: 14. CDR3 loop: CARRLLGGGNTGELFF. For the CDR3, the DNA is TGTGCCCGCCGCCTCCTGGGGGGGGGTAACACCGGGGAGCTGTTTTTT.

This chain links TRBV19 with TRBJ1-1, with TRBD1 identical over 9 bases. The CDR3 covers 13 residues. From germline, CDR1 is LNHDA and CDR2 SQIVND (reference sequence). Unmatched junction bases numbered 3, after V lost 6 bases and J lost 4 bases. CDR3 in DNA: TGTGCCAGTAGACCGGACAGGGGCACTGAAGCTTTCTTT. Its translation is CASRPDRGTEAFF.

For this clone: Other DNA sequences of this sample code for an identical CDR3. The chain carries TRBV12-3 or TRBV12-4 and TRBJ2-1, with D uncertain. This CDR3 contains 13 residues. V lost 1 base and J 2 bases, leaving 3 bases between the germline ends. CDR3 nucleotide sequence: TGTGCCAGCAGTTTAGGACCCTACAATGAGCAGTTCTTC. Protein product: CASSLGPYNEQFF.